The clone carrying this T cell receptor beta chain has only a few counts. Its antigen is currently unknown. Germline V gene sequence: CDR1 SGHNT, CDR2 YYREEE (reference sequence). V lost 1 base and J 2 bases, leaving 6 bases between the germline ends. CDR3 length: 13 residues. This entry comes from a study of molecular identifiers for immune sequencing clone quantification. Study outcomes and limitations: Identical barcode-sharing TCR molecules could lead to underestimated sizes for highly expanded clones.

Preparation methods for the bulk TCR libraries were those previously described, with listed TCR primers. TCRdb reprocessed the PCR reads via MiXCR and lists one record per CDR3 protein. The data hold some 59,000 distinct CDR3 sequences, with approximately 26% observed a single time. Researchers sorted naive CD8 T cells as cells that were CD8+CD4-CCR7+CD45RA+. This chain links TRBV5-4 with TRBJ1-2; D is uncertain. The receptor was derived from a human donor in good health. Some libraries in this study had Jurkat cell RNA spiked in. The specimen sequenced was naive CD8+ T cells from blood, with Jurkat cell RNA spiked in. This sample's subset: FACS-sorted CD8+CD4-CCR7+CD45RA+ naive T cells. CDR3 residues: CASSLSRNYGYTF. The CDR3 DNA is TGTGCCAGCAGCTTGTCAAGGAACTATGGCTACACCTTC.